Listed below are T cell receptor beta chains from one sample, sequenced in a study of T-cell reconstitution after alpha-beta-depleted transplantation in children. TCRdb used MiXCR to reprocess the PCR reads, holding one entry per CDR3 protein. The sample holds 500,000 to 600,000 distinct CDR3 sequences; around 18% are singletons and the top ten take 3.3%. Sequences were derived from PBMCs from the stem cell graft donor, sampled from the stem cell graft. The receptors shown here come from a human donor who donated a stem cell graft to a child with acute lymphoblastic leukemia. Each CDR3 is given with its conserved first and last residue. Fields, in order: CDR3 protein, CDR3 DNA, D gene, V gene, J gene, clone size. The D gene is left open where the match is weak. A row's size may be missing; if present it is once, few, many or a size class.

CASSEPGVEQYF	TGTGCCAGCAGTGAGCCAGGGGTCGAGCAGTACTTC	.	TRBV25-1	TRBJ2-7	few
CASSAWDGSYEQYF	TGTGCCAGCAGCGCATGGGACGGATCCTACGAGCAGTACTTC	.	TRBV2	TRBJ2-7	.
CASSDLGLAGTGELFF	TGCGCCAGCAGCGACCTGGGACTAGCGGGAACCGGGGAGCTGTTTTTT	TRBD2	TRBV5-1	TRBJ2-2	.
CASSPYGSGMLTDTQYF	TGTGCCAGCAGCCCCTACGGGAGCGGGATGCTCACAGATACGCAGTATTTT	TRBD2	TRBV4-2	TRBJ2-3	.
CASSLKLPNTEAFF	TGTGCCAGCAGTTTGAAGCTTCCGAACACTGAAGCTTTCTTT	.	TRBV12-3/TRBV12-4	TRBJ1-1	.
CASSHGGSGRDTGELFF	TGTGCCAGCAGCCACGGAGGGAGCGGGAGGGACACCGGGGAGCTGTTTTTT	TRBD2	TRBV12-3/TRBV12-4	TRBJ2-2	.
CCGWIAGAGRGDTQYF	TGCTGTGGGTGGATCGCCGGTGCCGGGAGAGGAGATACGCAGTATTTT	.	TRBV20-1	TRBJ2-3	.
CASSEGGTLITDTQYF	TGTGCCAGCAGTGAAGGTGGGACACTGATCACAGATACGCAGTATTTT	.	TRBV2	TRBJ2-3	.
CASSLGSRAPNTEAFF	TGCGCCAGCAGCTTGGGGTCTCGGGCGCCGAACACTGAAGCTTTCTTT	.	TRBV5-1	TRBJ1-1	few
CASSLGGKNNEQFF	TGTGCCAGCAGTTTAGGGGGGAAAAACAATGAGCAGTTCTTC	.	TRBV12-3/TRBV12-4	TRBJ2-1	.
CSARPRTIYEQFF	TGCAGTGCTAGACCCCGGACTATATATGAGCAGTTCTTC	.	TRBV20-1	TRBJ2-1	few
CASSTSGTGKDEQYF	TGTGCCAGTAGTACGTCCGGGACAGGGAAAGACGAGCAGTACTTC	TRBD1	TRBV19	TRBJ2-7	few
CSASGKGIYNEQFF	TGCAGTGCTAGCGGGAAGGGGATTTACAATGAGCAGTTCTTC	.	TRBV20-1	TRBJ2-1	few
CASTYMRNTEAFF	TGTGCCAGCACCTACATGCGGAACACTGAAGCTTTCTTT	.	TRBV6-5	TRBJ1-1	.
CSVGWGGELSGELFF	TGCAGCGTTGGCTGGGGAGGGGAATTATCCGGGGAGCTGTTTTTT	TRBD2	TRBV29-1	TRBJ2-2	few
CASSLPGYSGSSGLKFF	TGTGCCAGCAGCCTTCCAGGTTATAGCGGGAGTAGCGGATTAAAGTTCTTC	TRBD2	TRBV5-6	TRBJ2-1	few
CSVERGTGYEQYF	TGCAGCGTTGAGAGGGGTACGGGCTACGAGCAGTACTTC	.	TRBV29-1	TRBJ2-7	few
CASSLGAGANEQFF	TGTGCCAGCAGCTTAGGAGCGGGAGCAAATGAGCAGTTCTTC	TRBD2	TRBV7-3	TRBJ2-1	.
CASSYGSGKLFF	TGTGCCAGCAGCTACGGTAGTGGGAAACTGTTTTTT	.	TRBV12-3/TRBV12-4	TRBJ1-4	.
CASSYWERGLAGGGPYF	TGTGCCAGCAGTTATTGGGAGAGAGGACTAGCGGGAGGGGGTCCGTACTTC	TRBD2	TRBV6-5	TRBJ2-7	.
CASSGGLATNEQFF	TGCGCCAGCAGTGGAGGACTAGCGACCAATGAGCAGTTCTTC	TRBD2	TRBV10-1	TRBJ2-1	.
CASSLVMERVNEQFF	TGTGCCAGCAGTTTAGTAATGGAGCGTGTCAATGAGCAGTTCTTC	.	TRBV12-3/TRBV12-4	TRBJ2-1	.
CASSLVHTLAKNIQYF	TGTGCCAGCAGCTTAGTGCACACACTAGCCAAAAACATTCAGTACTTC	.	TRBV7-9	TRBJ2-4	few
CASSSDSLTKQYF	TGTGCCAGCAGTTCGGATTCTCTAACCAAGCAGTACTTC	.	TRBV6-5	TRBJ2-7	.
CASSRSTRDPYEQYF	TGTGCCAGCAGCCGTTCGACCAGGGATCCCTACGAGCAGTACTTC	.	TRBV7-9	TRBJ2-7	.
CASSPRGPIYNEQFF	TGTGCCAGCTCACCACGAGGACCTATCTACAATGAGCAGTTCTTC	.	TRBV18	TRBJ2-1	.
CASSLARLGAGEQYF	TGCGCCAGCAGCTTGGCGCGACTAGGAGCAGGCGAGCAGTACTTC	.	TRBV5-1	TRBJ2-7	.
CSARKTDTDTQYF	TGCAGTGCTAGAAAGACAGACACAGATACGCAGTATTTT	.	TRBV20-1	TRBJ2-3	.
CASSLAGDTQYF	TGTGCCAGCAGCTTAGCGGGAGATACGCAGTATTTT	TRBD2	TRBV5-1	TRBJ2-3	many
CASTGLAGRGVTDTQYF	TGTGCCAGCACCGGACTAGCGGGGAGAGGGGTTACAGATACGCAGTATTTT	TRBD2	TRBV2	TRBJ2-3	few
CASSVPPSSGGYNEQFF	TGTGCCAGCAGCGTTCCACCATCTAGCGGGGGTTACAATGAGCAGTTCTTC	TRBD2	TRBV7-9	TRBJ2-1	.
CASRPWGGPGYTF	TGTGCCAGCAGACCCTGGGGCGGGCCTGGCTACACCTTC	.	TRBV7-2	TRBJ1-2	few
CASSSAGTGSYEQYF	TGTGCCAGCAGCTCGGCCGGGACAGGCTCCTACGAGCAGTACTTC	TRBD1	TRBV5-6	TRBJ2-7	few